Below, 28 T cell receptor beta chains from the same sample are listed, as sequenced in a study of T-cell memory formation after mild COVID-19. One entry per CDR3 protein results from TCRdb running MiXCR on the 5' RACE reads. The data show about 200,000 distinct CDR3 sequences, just over 9.5% seen once. Sequencing was done on a sample of PBMCs or a T cell subset sorted from them (not recorded which). These receptors all come from a man aged 18 to 30 who had mild COVID-19 (a few samples of this study predate the infection). Cell type and time point are not known.

The chain is built from TRBV5-6 and TRBJ2-7; a weak D match, TRBD2 (7 bases). The CDR3 has 15 amino acids. Germline V gene data show CDR1 as SGHDT and CDR2 as YYEEEE. V was pared by 1 base and J by 2 bases, with 13 bases between. CDR3 sequence reads: CASSLLRGRPYEQYV. CDR3 coding DNA: TGTGCCAGCAGCTTGTTGCGGGGGCGGCCCTACGAGCAGTACGTC.

This clonotype was detected a few times. The V and J genes are TRBV14 and TRBJ2-7; D call uncertain. CDR1 and CDR2 (germline): SGHDN, FVKESK. The CDR3 is 15 residues long. Trimming removed 1 base from V and 4 bases from J, with 14 bases in between. CDR3 residues: CASSQVGNRVYEQYF. The CDR3 nucleotides are TGTGCCAGCAGCCAAGTTGGTAACCGAGTATACGAGCAGTACTTC.

This chain links TRBV11-2 with TRBJ2-7; D is undetermined. Trimming removed 4 bases at V and 6 bases at J, with 10 bases between. The germline gives CDR1 SGHAT, CDR2 FQNNGV. The CDR3 is 12 amino acids. CDR3 nucleotides: TGTGCCAGCAGCTCCACTCGACGCGAGCAGTACTTC. This codes for CASSSTRREQYF. Full variable domain (remainder filled in from reference TRBV11-2 and TRBJ2-7): EAGVAQSPRYKIIEKRQSVAFWCNPISGHATLYWYQQILGQGPKLLIQFQNNGVVDDSQLPKDRFSAERLKGVDSTLKIQPAKLEDSAVYLCASSSTRREQYFGPGTRLTVT.

The chain links TRBV5-6 to TRBJ2-1, with D possibly being TRBD2 (5 bases). Germline loops: CDR1 SGHDT, CDR2 YYEEEE. Trimming removed 0 bases at V and 1 base at J, with 17 bases between. This CDR3 comprises 18 residues. CDR3 in amino acids: CASSLAVRRVDSYNEQFF. The CDR3 DNA reads as TGTGCCAGCAGCTTGGCCGTACGGCGGGTTGATTCCTACAATGAGCAGTTCTTC.

Here the CDR3 DNA reads TGCGCCAGCAGCCAATCATCGGCTGGGACAGGGGGTTCCAATGAGCAGTTCTTC. Encoded protein: CASSQSSAGTGGSNEQFF. The genes are TRBV4-3 and TRBJ2-1, with TRBD1 matching over 11 bases. CDR3 length: 18 residues. The V and J ends lost 2 bases and 6 bases, in that order; junction bases with no gene match: 12. Germline CDR1 reads LGHNA; CDR2 reads YSLEER.

The chain links TRBV9 to TRBJ1-6; tentatively, D is TRBD1 (6 bases). Deletions cut 4 bases from V and 6 bases from J, with 23 bases between. The CDR3 totals 18 residues. Germline V gene sequence: CDR1 SGDLS, CDR2 YYNGEE. CDR3 in amino acids: CASSRRGAGQGGNSPLHF. In nucleotides, the CDR3 is TGTGCCAGCAGCCGTCGGGGGGCTGGGCAGGGAGGTAATTCACCCCTCCACTTT. Using reference TRBV9 and TRBJ1-6 for the parts outside the CDR3, the full variable domain is DSGVTQTPKHLITATGQRVTLRCSPRSGDLSVYWYQQSLDQGLQFLIQYYNGEERAKGNILERFSAQQFPDLHSELNLSSLELGDSALYFCASSRRGAGQGGNSPLHFGNGTRLTVT.

J is TRBJ2-7 and V is TRBV7-2, with 12 positions matching TRBD2. V shed 5 bases, J shed 4 bases, and the junction held 9 bases outside the gene matches. Germline CDR1 SGHTA, CDR2 FQGNSA. There are 16 residues in the CDR3. CDR3 loop: CASSPKTSGGDYEQYV. The CDR3 DNA is TGTGCCAGCAGCCCAAAGACTAGCGGGGGCGATTACGAGCAGTACGTC.

This clonotype turned up a few times. The V gene is TRBV12-3 or TRBV12-4, the J gene TRBJ1-1; 10 bases match TRBD1. Trimming took 5 bases from V and 10 from J; bases not matched to a gene: 7. The CDR3 sequence is 13 residues long. This CDR3 is CASSPTGGAGAFF. CDR3 sequence (DNA): TGTGCCAGCAGTCCGACAGGGGGCGCGGGAGCTTTCTTT.

The V gene is TRBV19, the J gene TRBJ2-3; D possibly corresponds to TRBD2 (5 bases). Trimming removed 9 bases at V and 2 bases at J, with 21 bases between. Germline CDR1 is LNHDA and CDR2 is SQIVND (reference sequence). The CDR3 is 16 amino acids. CDR3 nucleotide sequence: TGTGCCAGCAGTTCGTTGAGGGAGTACCCCACAGATACGCAGTATTTT. Translating it yields CASSSLREYPTDTQYF.

J is TRBJ2-7 and V is TRBV20-1; possibly TRBD1 for D (5 bases). This CDR3 is 15 amino acids long. Trimming removed 0 bases at V and 6 bases at J, with 18 bases between. Germline V gene data show CDR1 as DFQATT and CDR2 as SNEGSKA (reference sequence). CDR3 loop: CSARDSLLQGREQYF. In DNA, the CDR3 is TGCAGTGCTAGAGACTCACTACTTCAGGGTCGCGAGCAGTACTTC.

This chain links TRBV7-3 with TRBJ2-4, with D tentatively TRBD2 (6 bases). CDR3 length equals 11 residues. Per the germline V gene, CDR1 is SGHTA and CDR2 is FQGTGA. Trimming pared 2 bases from V and 15 bases from J, leaving 11 bases between. The CDR3 sequence is CASSLGEAGYF. The CDR3 DNA reads TGTGCCAGCAGCTTAGGGGAAGCGGGGTACTTC.

CDR3: CASSVGHLNTEAFF. CDR3 bases: TGTGCCAGCAGCGTCGGACATCTGAACACTGAAGCTTTCTTT. This rearrangement joins TRBV9 to TRBJ1-1; D perhaps matches TRBD1 (5 bases). With 2 bases removed from V and 0 bases from J, the gap between germline ends came to 8 bases. Germline CDR1 and CDR2: SGDLS and YYNGEE. This CDR3 spans 14 amino acids.

The rearrangement uses TRBV9 and TRBJ1-5; D not resolved. Between the trimmed V and J ends, which lost 0 bases and 6 bases, there was a span of 7 bases. Germline CDR1 is SGDLS and CDR2 is YYNGEE. This CDR3 region has 13 residues. The CDR3 spells CASSVGGSQPQHF. DNA of the CDR3: TGTGCCAGCAGCGTAGGTGGGAGTCAGCCCCAGCATTTT.

Only a few counts were recorded for this clonotype. The chain carries TRBV7-6 and TRBJ2-5, with D tentatively TRBD1 (5 bases). The V end lost 5 bases, the J end lost 1 base, and 11 bases lay between the germline ends. Germline assignment: CDR1 SGHVS and CDR2 FNYEAQ. This CDR3 is built from 14 residues. This CDR3 is CASSGLGPQETQYF. The CDR3 coding sequence is TGTGCCAGCAGCGGGCTGGGGCCCCAAGAGACCCAGTACTTC.

This clonotype has just a few counts. The rearrangement joins TRBV12-3 or TRBV12-4 to TRBJ1-5, with no clear D. The CDR3 length is 12 residues. V gave up 2 bases and J gave up 6 bases, with 5 bases separating them. CDR3 residues: CASSLLSQPQHF. The CDR3 bases are TGTGCCAGCAGTTTATTGAGTCAGCCCCAGCATTTT.

The V gene is TRBV5-5, the J gene TRBJ2-1; 9 bases match TRBD2. Unmatched junction bases numbered 7, after V lost 4 bases and J lost 8 bases. Germline V gene lookup returns CDR1 SGHKS and CDR2 YYEKEE (reference sequence). The CDR3 runs to 14 residues. CDR3 protein: CASSPTRTSDEQFF. CDR3 nucleotides: TGTGCCAGCAGCCCGACCAGGACTAGCGATGAGCAGTTCTTC. Filled out from reference TRBV5-5 and TRBJ2-1, the complete variable domain reads DAGVTQSPTHLIKTRGQQVTLRCSPISGHKSVSWYQQVLGQGPQFIFQYYEKEERGRGNFPDRFSARQFPNYSSELNVNALLLGDSALYLCASSPTRTSDEQFFGPGTRLTVL.

The gene calls are TRBV6-5 and TRBJ1-5; 8 nucleotides agree with TRBD1. Per germline, CDR1 MNHEY and CDR2 SVGAGI. V lost 2 bases to trimming and J lost 4 bases; unmatched junction nucleotides: 10. The CDR3 contains 17 residues. CDR3 in amino acids: CASSYPDRAKVNQPQHF. The CDR3 DNA is TGTGCCAGCAGTTACCCGGACAGGGCGAAGGTGAATCAGCCCCAGCATTTT.

The sample holds many counts of this clonotype. One end of the junction does not line up with germline, which may come from a read error. The chain is built from TRBV7-7 and TRBJ1-4, with D perhaps matching TRBD1 (6 bases). Germline V CDR1 and CDR2: SSHAT, FNYEAQ (reference sequence). The CDR3 totals 16 residues. This CDR3 is CASSLGPGASNEKLFF. As DNA, the CDR3 is TGTGCTAGCAGCTTAGGTCCGGGGGCGAGTAATGAAAAACTGTTTTTT. Using reference TRBV7-7 and TRBJ1-4 for the parts outside the CDR3, the full variable domain is GAGVSQSPRYKVTKRGQDVTLRCDPISSHATLYWYQQALGQGPEFLTYFNYEAQPDKSGLPSDRFSAERPEGSISTLTIQRTEQRDSAMYRCASSLGPGASNEKLFFGSGTQLSVL.

The chain recombines TRBV14 with TRBJ2-1; weak D call: TRBD1 (5 bases). Germline CDR1 is SGHDN and CDR2 is FVKESK. This CDR3 is built from 12 residues. V shed 4 bases and J shed 6 bases, with 7 bases lying between them. This CDR3 reads CASSRQFNEQFF. CDR3 coding DNA: TGTGCCAGCAGCCGACAGTTCAATGAGCAGTTCTTC.

This clonotype has only a few counts. This rearrangement joins TRBV7-9 to TRBJ1-5; D might be TRBD1 (6 bases). Germline values: CDR1 SEHNR, CDR2 FQNEAQ (reference sequence). The CDR3 is 13 residues long. The V and J ends lost 8 bases and 5 bases respectively, with 13 bases between them. The CDR3 loop reads CASGGGTHQPQHF. The DNA for the CDR3 is TGTGCCAGCGGCGGGGGCACTCATCAGCCCCAGCATTTT. The complete variable domain, with remaining parts taken from reference TRBV7-9 and TRBJ1-5, reads DTGVSQNPRHKITKRGQNVTFRCDPISEHNRLYWYRQTLGQGPEFLTYFQNEAQLEKSRLLSDRFSAERPKGSFSTLEIQRTEQGDSAMYLCASGGGTHQPQHFGDGTRLSIL.

This clonotype was recorded a few times. This rearrangement joins TRBV20-1 to TRBJ2-3; D is perhaps TRBD2 (6 bases). Per the germline V gene, CDR1 is DFQATT and CDR2 is SNEGSKA (reference sequence). V lost 5 bases, J lost 4 bases, and 10 bases lay in between. This CDR3 has 12 amino acids. CDR3 in amino acids: CSAGGAADTQYF. The CDR3 DNA follows: TGCAGTGCTGGCGGGGCGGCAGATACGCAGTATTTT.

J is TRBJ1-5 and V is TRBV5-6; no clear D. Looked up from germline, CDR1 is SGHDT and CDR2 is YYEEEE. The CDR3 is 16 amino acids. V was trimmed by 4 bases and J by 2 bases, leaving 16 bases between them. The CDR3 nucleotides read TGTGCCAGCAGCATATGGACGGCTCTCGGCAATCAGCCCCAGCATTTT. Its translation: CASSIWTALGNQPQHF.

This clonotype was recorded a few times. Given a much more abundant clone one base away, this may be a read error. The gene calls are TRBV24-1 and TRBJ2-2; D uncertain. The CDR3 contains 12 residues. CDR1 and CDR2 (germline): KGHDR, SFDVKD. V was clipped by 2 bases and J by 9 bases, with 6 bases between them. CDR3 sequence (DNA): TGTGCCACCAGTGATTCAGCCTGGGAGCTGTTTTTT. This gives the protein CATSDSAWELFF.

The chain recombines TRBV5-4 with TRBJ2-1; possibly TRBD1 for D (5 bases). Trimming shortened V by 2 bases and J by 4 bases, and 13 bases separated the two germline ends. Germline V gives CDR1 SGHNT, CDR2 YYREEE (reference sequence). The CDR3 extends over 15 amino acids. The CDR3 sequence: CASSFRTQGYNEQFF. CDR3 DNA sequence: TGTGCCAGCAGCTTCCGGACCCAGGGTTACAATGAGCAGTTCTTC.

This rearrangement joins TRBV20-1 to TRBJ1-6; D is undetermined. Per germline, CDR1 DFQATT and CDR2 SNEGSKA (reference sequence). The ends were cut back, 4 bases at V and 6 bases at J, with 19 bases in the middle. The CDR3 contains 16 residues. DNA for the CDR3: TGCAGTGCTAAAGACGGAGGGCCGAGGGTTAATTCACCCCTCCACTTT. It is translated as CSAKDGGPRVNSPLHF.

This clonotype was observed a handful of times. This chain joins TRBV3-1 and TRBJ2-3, with D unclear. Germline-derived CDR1 and CDR2 are LGHDT and YNNKEL (reference sequence). This CDR3 region has 15 residues. Trimming cost V 0 bases and J 1 base, with 8 bases left between them. CDR3 sequence (DNA): TGTGCCAGCAGCCAAGATCTCCTAGGCACAGATACGCAGTATTTT. Amino acid sequence: CASSQDLLGTDTQYF.

The chain carries TRBV7-2 and TRBJ2-1; no firm D call. The CDR3 spans 16 residues. Germline assignment: CDR1 SGHTA and CDR2 FQGNSA. V lost 5 bases and J 0 bases, leaving 14 bases between the germline ends. CDR3 protein: CASSQNWPSSYNEQFF. The DNA of the CDR3 is TGTGCCAGCAGCCAGAATTGGCCTAGCTCCTACAATGAGCAGTTCTTC.

This chain joins TRBV7-3 and TRBJ2-3; 11 bases line up with TRBD2. Germline-derived CDR1 and CDR2 are SGHTA and FQGTGA. V was clipped by 4 bases and J by 1 base; unmatched bases: 1. The length of the CDR3 is 15 residues. For the CDR3, the DNA is TGTGCCAGCAGCTCTAGCGGGGGGCGCACAGATACGCAGTATTTT. It is translated as CASSSSGGRTDTQYF.